These T cell receptor beta chains were read from a single sample in a study of T cell repertoires in urothelial bladder cancer. The assay was immunoSEQ multiplex PCR, and TCRdb's table has in-frame clones only and misses some. The top ten clones hold less than 9% of a sample with fewer than 15,000 clones, around three fifths of them seen once. The specimen sequenced was tumor-infiltrating cells from bladder cancer. These receptors were collected from a human donor with urothelial carcinoma. Each CDR3 is given with its conserved first and last residue. Each record gives: J gene, V gene, clone size, D gene, CDR3 protein, CDR3 DNA. The D gene is left open where the match is weak. Clone size is given for some rows only: seen once, a few or many times, or a class if the clone is expanded.

TRBJ1-2 | TRBV19 | NA | NA | CASSIATNYGYTF | TGTGCCAGTAGTATAGCCACTAACTATGGCTACACCTTC
TRBJ2-1 | TRBV11-3 | once | TRBD1 | CASSLGQGLYNEQFF | TGTGCCAGCAGCTTGGGACAGGGCCTCTACAATGAGCAGTTCTTC
TRBJ1-5 | TRBV5-1 | NA | NA | CASSLLNRPIIGNQPQHF | TGCGCCAGCAGCCTGCTAAATAGACCCATAATAGGCAATCAGCCCCAGCATTTT
TRBJ1-6 | TRBV7-9 | NA | NA | CASSGNSPLHF | TGTGCCAGCAGCGGAAATTCACCCCTCCACTTT
TRBJ2-2 | TRBV7-2 | NA | TRBD2 | CASSFEGLAGVSNTGELFF | TGTGCCAGCAGCTTTGAGGGACTAGCGGGGGTTAGTAACACCGGGGAGCTGTTTTTT
TRBJ2-2 | TRBV5-1 | NA | NA | CASSLEGGDTGELFF | TGCGCCAGCAGCTTGGAAGGGGGGGACACCGGGGAGCTGTTTTTT
TRBJ2-3 | TRBV10-3 | NA | NA | CAISELGQGGTDTQYF | TGTGCCATCAGTGAATTAGGGCAGGGAGGCACAGATACGCAGTATTTT
TRBJ1-1 | TRBV7-3 | few | NA | CASSSQPGRDEAFF | TGTGCCAGCAGCTCACAACCTGGGAGAGATGAAGCTTTCTTT
TRBJ2-1 | TRBV6-1 | NA | TRBD2 | CASSAKVAGGRSYEQFF | TGTGCCAGCAGTGCAAAGGTTGCGGGGGGGCGTTCTTATGAGCAGTTCTTC
TRBJ2-5 | TRBV6-6 | NA | NA | CASSYPGGKTETQYF | TGTGCCAGCAGTTACCCCGGGGGCAAGACGGAGACCCAGTACTTC
TRBJ2-7 | TRBV4-2 | few | TRBD2 | CASSQVGSGGNNEQYF | TGTGCCAGCAGCCAAGTGGGAAGCGGGGGTAACAACGAGCAGTACTTC
TRBJ1-2 | TRBV4-2 | NA | TRBD1 | CASSHGQGNYGYTF | TGTGCCAGCAGCCACGGACAGGGGAACTATGGCTACACCTTC
TRBJ2-3 | TRBV10-2 | NA | NA | CASAITDTQYF | TGCGCCAGCGCGATCACAGATACGCAGTATTTT
TRBJ1-2 | TRBV11-1 | once | NA | CASSLELLYGYTF | TGTGCCAGCAGCTTAGAACTCCTGTATGGCTACACCTTC
TRBJ1-2 | TRBV7-2 | once | NA | CASSLGPSSAGYTF | TGTGCCAGCAGCTTAGGCCCCTCGTCGGCTGGCTACACCTTC
TRBJ1-3 | TRBV27 | NA | NA | CASSRRGPISGNTIYF | TGTGCCAGCAGTCGGAGAGGACCGATCTCTGGAAACACCATATATTTT